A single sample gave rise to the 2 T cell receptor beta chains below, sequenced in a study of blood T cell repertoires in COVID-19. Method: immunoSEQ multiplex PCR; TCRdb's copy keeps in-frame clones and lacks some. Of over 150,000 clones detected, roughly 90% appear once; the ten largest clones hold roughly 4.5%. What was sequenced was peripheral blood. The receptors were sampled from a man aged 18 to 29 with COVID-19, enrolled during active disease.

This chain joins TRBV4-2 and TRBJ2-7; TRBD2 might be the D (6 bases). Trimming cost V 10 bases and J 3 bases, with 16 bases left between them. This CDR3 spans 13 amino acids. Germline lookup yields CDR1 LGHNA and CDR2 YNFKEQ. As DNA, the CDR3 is TGTGCCACCTCGGGGCGGGGAAACTACGAGCAGTACTTC. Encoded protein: CATSGRGNYEQYF.

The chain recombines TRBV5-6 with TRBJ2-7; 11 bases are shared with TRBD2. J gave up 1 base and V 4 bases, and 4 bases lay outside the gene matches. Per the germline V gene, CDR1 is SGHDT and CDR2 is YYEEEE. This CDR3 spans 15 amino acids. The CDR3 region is CASSGLAGASYEQYF. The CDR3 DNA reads TGTGCCAGCAGCGGACTAGCGGGCGCTTCCTACGAGCAGTACTTC.